This T cell receptor (beta chain) was identified during a study of blood T cell repertoires in COVID-19. About the research overall: The United States, Italy and Spain supplied acute and convalescent COVID-19 samples.

Seattle patient enrollment occurred during active infection, with longitudinal follow-up thereafter. In the original workflow: Estimation of nucleated cell counts relied on the amplification of reference gene primers. The method was immunoSEQ multiplex PCR; TCRdb's version includes in-frame clones alone and lacks a portion of them. The DNA gave D and trimming, while V, J and clone size come from that table. The table has 150,000 to 200,000 clones, 81% seen once. From germline, CDR1 is SGHVS and CDR2 FQNEAQ. This CDR3 comprises 17 residues. V lost 4 bases to trimming and J lost 1 base; unmatched junction nucleotides: 13.

The sequence came from an elderly woman with COVID-19, enrolled during active disease. The sample consisted of peripheral blood. The gene calls are TRBV7-8 and TRBJ2-7; 7 positions agree with TRBD1. This CDR3 reads CASSSLHPLQGSYEQYF. In nucleotides, the CDR3 is TGTGCCAGCAGCTCCCTCCACCCCTTACAGGGGTCCTACGAGCAGTACTTC. The variable domain in full, completed from reference TRBV7-8 and TRBJ2-7, reads GAGVSQSPRYKVAKRGQDVALRCDPISGHVSLFWYQQALGQGPEFLTYFQNEAQLDKSGLPSDRFFAERPEGSVSTLKIQRTQQEDSAVYLCASSSLHPLQGSYEQYFGPGTRLTVT.